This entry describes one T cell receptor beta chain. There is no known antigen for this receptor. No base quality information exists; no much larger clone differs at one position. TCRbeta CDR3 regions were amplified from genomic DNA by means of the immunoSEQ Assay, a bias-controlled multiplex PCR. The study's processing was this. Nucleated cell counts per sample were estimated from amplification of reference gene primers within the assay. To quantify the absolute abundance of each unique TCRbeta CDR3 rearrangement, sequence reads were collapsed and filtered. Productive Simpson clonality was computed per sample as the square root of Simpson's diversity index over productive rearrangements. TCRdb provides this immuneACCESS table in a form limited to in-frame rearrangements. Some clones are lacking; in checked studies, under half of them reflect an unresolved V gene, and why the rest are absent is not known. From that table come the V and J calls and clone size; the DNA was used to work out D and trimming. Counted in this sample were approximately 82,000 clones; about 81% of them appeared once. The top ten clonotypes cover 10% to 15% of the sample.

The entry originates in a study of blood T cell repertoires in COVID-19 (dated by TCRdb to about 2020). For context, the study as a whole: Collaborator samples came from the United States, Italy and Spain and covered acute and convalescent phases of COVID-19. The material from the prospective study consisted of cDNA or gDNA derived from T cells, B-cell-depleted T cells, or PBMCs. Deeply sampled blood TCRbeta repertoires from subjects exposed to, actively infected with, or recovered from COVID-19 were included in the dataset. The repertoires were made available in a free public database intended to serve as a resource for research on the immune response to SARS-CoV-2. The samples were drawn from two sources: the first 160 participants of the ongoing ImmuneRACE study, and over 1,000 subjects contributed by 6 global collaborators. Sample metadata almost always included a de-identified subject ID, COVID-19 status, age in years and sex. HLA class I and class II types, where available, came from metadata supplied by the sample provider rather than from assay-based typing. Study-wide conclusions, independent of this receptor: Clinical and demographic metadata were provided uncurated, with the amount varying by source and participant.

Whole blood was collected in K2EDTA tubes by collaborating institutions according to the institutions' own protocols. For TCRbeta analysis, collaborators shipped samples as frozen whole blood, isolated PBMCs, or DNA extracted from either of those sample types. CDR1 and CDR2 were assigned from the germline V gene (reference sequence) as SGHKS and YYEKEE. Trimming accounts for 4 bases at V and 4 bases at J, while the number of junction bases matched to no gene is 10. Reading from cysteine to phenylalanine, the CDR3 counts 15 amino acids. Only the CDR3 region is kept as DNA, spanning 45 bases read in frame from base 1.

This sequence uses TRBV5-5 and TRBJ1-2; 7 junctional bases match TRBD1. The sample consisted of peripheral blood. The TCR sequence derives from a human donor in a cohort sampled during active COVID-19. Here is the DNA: TGTGCCAGCAGCGCATCGACAGGGTCAGGCTATGGCTACACCTTC. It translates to CASSASTGSGYGYTF.